What follows are 7 T cell receptor beta chains derived from one specimen sequenced in a study of early T cells in non-severe SARS-CoV-2 infection. TCRdb redid the calling of the 5' RACE reads with MiXCR, one entry per CDR3 protein. The table records tens of thousands of distinct CDR3 sequences, just under 15% of them present only once. The specimen sequenced was whole blood. The origin of the receptors is an adult who was a healthcare worker with PCR-confirmed SARS-CoV-2 infection or an uninfected control (not recorded which).

V usage is TRBV2 and J usage is TRBJ2-1; D gene uncertain. Germline-derived CDR1 and CDR2 are SNHLY and FYNNEI. This CDR3 has 12 amino acids. Trimming removed 8 bases at V and 6 bases at J, with 11 bases between. In nucleotides, the CDR3 is TGTGCCAGCGTGCTAATAGCCAATGAGCAGTTCTTC. This translates into CASVLIANEQFF.

The V and J genes are TRBV7-3 and TRBJ2-7; 9 bases match TRBD2. The germline V gene has CDR1 SGHTA and CDR2 FQGTGA. Trimming removed 1 base from V and 6 bases from J; junction bases left unmatched: 4. The CDR3 has 14 residues. The CDR3 here is CASSLSSGSSEQYF. In DNA, the CDR3 is TGTGCCAGCAGCTTAAGTAGCGGGAGTAGCGAGCAGTACTTC. Full variable domain (outside the CDR3, taken from reference TRBV7-3 and TRBJ2-7): GAGVSQTPSNKVTEKGKYVELRCDPISGHTALYWYRQSLGQGPEFLIYFQGTGAADDSGLPNDRFFAVRPEGSVSTLKIQRTERGDSAVYLCASSLSSGSSEQYFGPGTRLTVT.

The gene calls are TRBV7-2 and TRBJ2-1; 14 bases agree with TRBD2. From germline, CDR1 is SGHTA and CDR2 FQGNSA. The CDR3 is 18 amino acids. V lost 4 bases to trimming and J lost 2 bases; unmatched junction nucleotides: 7. CDR3 in DNA: TGTGCCAGCAGCTCCGGGACTAGCGGGAGAAACGCCTACAATGAGCAGTTCTTC. Its protein product is CASSSGTSGRNAYNEQFF.

This clonotype was seen a few times. The chain links TRBV10-3 to TRBJ1-5; D not resolved. The CDR3 spans 14 residues. The V gene lost 5 bases and the J gene lost 0 bases, with 8 bases spanning the gap. Germline assignment: CDR1 ENHRY and CDR2 SYGVKD. This CDR3 is CAISPGNSNQPQHF. CDR3 DNA: TGTGCCATCAGTCCAGGCAATAGCAATCAGCCCCAGCATTTT.

This clonotype was picked up many times. CDR3 nucleotides: TGTGCCAGCAGCTCCTCCATCGAGCAGTACTTC. Protein sequence: CASSSSIEQYF. The chain carries TRBV11-2 and TRBJ2-7; D is uncertain. Germline V gene lookup returns CDR1 SGHAT and CDR2 FQNNGV. The CDR3 has 11 amino acids. V was cut by 4 bases and J by 6 bases, with 7 bases left in between.

This clonotype came up a few times. The V and J genes are TRBV4-3 and TRBJ2-4; D perhaps matches TRBD1 (5 bases). V was shortened by 0 bases and J by 8 bases, with 14 bases between the two germline ends. Germline assignment: CDR1 LGHNA and CDR2 YSLEER. The CDR3 contains 15 residues. The CDR3 region is CASSQEIGRVDIQYF. The CDR3 DNA follows: TGCGCCAGCAGCCAAGAGATCGGCAGGGTAGACATTCAGTACTTC.

In its sample, this clonotype was seen a few times. J is TRBJ2-1 and V is TRBV5-4, with TRBD2 matching over 12 bases. Per the germline V gene, CDR1 is SGHNT and CDR2 is YYREEE (reference sequence). The CDR3 covers 17 residues. V shed 4 bases, J shed 4 bases, and the junction held 9 bases outside the gene matches. The CDR3 spells CASSLKPLAGGYNEQFF. The CDR3 bases are TGTGCCAGCAGCCTAAAACCTCTAGCGGGAGGGTACAATGAGCAGTTCTTC. The whole variable domain, remainder taken from reference TRBV5-4 and TRBJ2-1, is ETGVTQSPTHLIKTRGQQVTLRCSSQSGHNTVSWYQQALGQGPQFIFQYYREEENGRGNFPPRFSGLQFPNYSSELNVNALELDDSALYLCASSLKPLAGGYNEQFFGPGTRLTVL.